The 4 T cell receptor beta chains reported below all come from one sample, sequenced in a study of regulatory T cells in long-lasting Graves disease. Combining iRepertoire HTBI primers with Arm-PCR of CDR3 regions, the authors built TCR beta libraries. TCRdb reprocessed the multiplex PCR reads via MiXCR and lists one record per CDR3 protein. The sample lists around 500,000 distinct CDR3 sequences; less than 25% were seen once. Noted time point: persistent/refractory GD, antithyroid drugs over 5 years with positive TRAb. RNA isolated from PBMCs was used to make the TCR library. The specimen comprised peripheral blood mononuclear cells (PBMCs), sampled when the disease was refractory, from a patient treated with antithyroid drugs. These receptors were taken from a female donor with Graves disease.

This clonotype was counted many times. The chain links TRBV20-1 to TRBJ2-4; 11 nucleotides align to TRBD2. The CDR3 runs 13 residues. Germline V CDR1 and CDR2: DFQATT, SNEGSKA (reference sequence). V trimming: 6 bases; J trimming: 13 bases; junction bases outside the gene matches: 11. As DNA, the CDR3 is TGCAGTGCAATGATCCTAGCGGGAGGTCAACAGTACTTC. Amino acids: CSAMILAGGQQYF.

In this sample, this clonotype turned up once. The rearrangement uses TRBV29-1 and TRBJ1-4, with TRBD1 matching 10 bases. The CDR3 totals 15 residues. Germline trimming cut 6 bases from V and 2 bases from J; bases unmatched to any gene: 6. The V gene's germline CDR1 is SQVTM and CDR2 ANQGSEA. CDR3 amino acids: CSVFPTGGTNEKLFF. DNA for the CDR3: TGCAGCGTCTTCCCGACAGGGGGCACTAATGAAAAACTGTTTTTT.

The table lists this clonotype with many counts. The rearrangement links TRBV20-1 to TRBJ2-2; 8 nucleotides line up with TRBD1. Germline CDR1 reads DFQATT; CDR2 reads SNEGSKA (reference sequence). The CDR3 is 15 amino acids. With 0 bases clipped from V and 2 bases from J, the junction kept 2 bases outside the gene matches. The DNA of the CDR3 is TGCAGTGCTAGAGATCCAGGGGGCAACACCGGGGAGCTGTTTTTT. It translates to CSARDPGGNTGELFF.

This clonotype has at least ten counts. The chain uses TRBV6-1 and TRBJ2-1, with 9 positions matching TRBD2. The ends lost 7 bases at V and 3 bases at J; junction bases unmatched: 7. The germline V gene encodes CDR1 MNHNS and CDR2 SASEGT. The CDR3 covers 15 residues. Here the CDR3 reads CASILSGSHYNEQFF. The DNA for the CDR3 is TGTGCCAGCATCCTTAGCGGGAGTCACTACAATGAGCAGTTCTTC.